The 16 T cell receptor beta chains given below trace back to one sample, sequenced in a study of T cells after yellow fever vaccination. One entry per CDR3 protein, called by TCRdb with MiXCR from the 5' RACE reads. In the table there are 620,000 or so distinct CDR3 sequences, approximately 13% of which are singletons. This specimen was PBMCs, taken on the day of the yellow fever booster vaccination. These receptors came from a man aged 25-45 years who received the YFV17D yellow fever vaccine.

A word on this clonotype: A much larger clone lies a single base off, so this may be a read error. The V call is TRBV7-2, the J call TRBJ1-6, with D possibly matching TRBD1 (6 bases). There are 16 residues in the CDR3. Per the germline V gene, CDR1 is SGHTA and CDR2 is FQGNSA. Between the trimmed V and J ends, which lost 4 bases and 5 bases, there was a span of 15 bases. This CDR3 reads CASSSLGQCNNSPLHF. The CDR3 region has the DNA TGTGCCAGCAGCTCTCTTGGACAGTGCAATAATTCACCCCTCCACTTT.

This chain links TRBV25-1 with TRBJ1-6; 7 bases align to TRBD1. Germline V gives CDR1 MGHDK, CDR2 SYGVNS. Trimming cost V 2 bases and J 10 bases; bases outside gene matches: 2. The CDR3 consists of 13 residues. The CDR3 nucleotides read TGTGCCAGCAGTGAAGGAGGGGGCTCACCCCTCCACTTT. It specifies CASSEGGGSPLHF.

V is TRBV4-3 and J is TRBJ2-7, with TRBD2 identical over 9 bases. Germline trimming cut 0 bases from V and 5 bases from J; bases unmatched to any gene: 5. CDR1 is LGHNA, CDR2 YSLEER, per germline. This CDR3 comprises 15 residues. CDR3 nucleotide sequence: TGCGCCAGCAGCCAAGATTTTGCGGGAGGGAACGAGCAGTACTTC. It specifies CASSQDFAGGNEQYF.

The chain links TRBV11-3 to TRBJ2-1; no clear D gene. CDR1 and CDR2 from the germline V gene are SGHNT and YENEEA. CDR3 length equals 14 residues. V was pared by 2 bases and J by 3 bases, with 8 bases between. This CDR3 reads CASSLMGGYNEQFF. The CDR3 DNA reads as TGTGCCAGCAGCTTAATGGGCGGCTACAATGAGCAGTTCTTC.

This clonotype was found a few times. V and J are TRBV3-1 and TRBJ2-7; D perhaps matches TRBD2 (6 bases). CDR1 and CDR2 from the germline V gene are LGHDT and YNNKEL (reference sequence). Trimming shortened V by 0 bases and J by 6 bases, and 24 bases separated the two germline ends. CDR3 length: 18 amino acids. CDR3 nucleotides: TGTGCCAGCAGCCAAGAGTCGGAGGGCCTTCCCCGGCCCACCGAGCAGTACTTC. This codes for CASSQESEGLPRPTEQYF.

The rearrangement links TRBV12-3 or TRBV12-4 to TRBJ2-7, with 8 positions matching TRBD2. The junction had 12 bases not matched to a gene; V was cut back by 6 bases and J by 2 bases. CDR3 size: 16 residues. The CDR3 region is CASRPGGVAGTYEQYF. CDR3 DNA sequence: TGTGCCAGCAGGCCCGGCGGCGTAGCGGGGACCTACGAGCAGTACTTC.

The chain joins TRBV3-1 to TRBJ2-2; no clear D. V lost 3 bases to trimming and J lost 11 bases, with 7 bases between them. Germline CDR1 and CDR2: LGHDT and YNNKEL (reference sequence). This CDR3 comprises 11 residues. The CDR3 loop is CASSHQAELFF. The CDR3 coding sequence is TGTGCCAGCAGCCACCAAGCCGAGCTGTTTTTT.

The CDR3 loop reads CASSQVTGQWPQHF. CDR3 nucleotide sequence: TGTGCCAGCAGCCAAGTGACGGGTCAATGGCCCCAGCATTTT. The rearrangement joins TRBV3-1 to TRBJ1-5; D is unclear. Germline CDR1 and CDR2: LGHDT and YNNKEL (reference sequence). The ends were cut back, 1 base at V and 9 bases at J, with 13 bases in the middle. The CDR3 covers 14 residues.

V gene TRBV30 combines with J gene TRBJ1-2, with a tentative D call TRBD1 (5 bases). This CDR3 comprises 13 residues. The germline gives CDR1 GTSNPN, CDR2 SVGIG (reference sequence). Trimming pared 4 bases from V and 4 bases from J, leaving 13 bases between. The DNA of the CDR3 is TGTGCCTGGATCGAGGGGCATGGCTATGGCTACACCTTC. It encodes CAWIEGHGYGYTF.

This clonotype was seen only a few times. This chain links TRBV28 with TRBJ2-7, with 8 positions matching TRBD1. V lost 5 bases and J lost 6; bases outside the gene matches: 12. The CDR3 runs 15 residues. The V gene's germline CDR1 is MDHEN and CDR2 SYDVKM. CDR3 in DNA: TGTGCCAGCAGTGCCCGGGACAGGACAATTGGCGAGCAGTACTTC. Its protein is CASSARDRTIGEQYF.

The rearrangement joins TRBV3-1 to TRBJ2-5; D unresolved. V lost 4 bases and J lost 6, with 18 bases in between. CDR3 length: 15 amino acids. From germline, CDR1 is LGHDT and CDR2 YNNKEL (reference sequence). The CDR3 nucleotides read TGTGCCAGCAGCCGTCGTCAGTGGGAACAACAGACCCAGTACTTC. This sequence encodes CASSRRQWEQQTQYF.

Turning to this clonotype: The germline gene is not matched at one end of the junction; a read error may be the cause. The chain couples TRBV20-1 to TRBJ2-5; a weak D match, TRBD1 (5 bases). Germline V gives CDR1 DFQATT, CDR2 SNEGSKA (reference sequence). The CDR3 totals 16 residues. CDR3 nucleotide sequence: TGCTGTGCTAGAGATCCCGGCAGGGTATACCAAGAGACCCAGTACTTC. It specifies CCARDPGRVYQETQYF.

The chain recombines TRBV5-4 with TRBJ1-6; D is perhaps TRBD1 (6 bases). V was cut by 4 bases and J by 7 bases, with 15 bases left in between. This CDR3 contains 15 residues. Germline loops: CDR1 SGHNT, CDR2 YYREEE (reference sequence). Here the CDR3 reads CASSGLQGANSPLHF. CDR3 coding DNA: TGTGCCAGCAGCGGACTACAGGGTGCGAATTCACCCCTCCACTTT.

This clonotype was found a few times. The rearrangement joins TRBV6-5 to TRBJ2-3; 8 bases are shared with TRBD2. CDR3 length: 17 amino acids. V shed 4 bases, J shed 4 bases, and the junction held 13 bases outside the gene matches. The germline V gene encodes CDR1 MNHEY and CDR2 SVGAGI. The CDR3 sequence is CASSSPTSGRFSDTQYF. DNA for the CDR3: TGTGCCAGCAGTTCCCCAACCAGCGGGAGATTCTCAGATACGCAGTATTTT.

This clonotype was observed a few times. The chain joins TRBV5-1 to TRBJ1-4, with 8 bases aligning to TRBD1. The J segment lost 4 bases and the V segment lost 4 bases, leaving 3 bases of the junction unmatched. Germline CDR1 and CDR2: SGHRS and YFSETQ. The CDR3 runs to 14 residues. This CDR3 reads CASSLTGDNEKLFF. Written as DNA, the CDR3 is TGCGCCAGCAGCCTGACAGGGGATAATGAAAAACTGTTTTTT.

The chain carries TRBV20-1 and TRBJ2-7; 9 bases match TRBD1. The CDR3 covers 17 residues. With 6 bases clipped from V and 3 bases from J, the junction kept 18 bases outside the gene matches. CDR1 and CDR2 from the germline V gene are DFQATT and SNEGSKA (reference sequence). In DNA form, the CDR3 reads TGCAGTGCAAAGCCGGGACAGGGACCCAGCGGGCTCTACGAGCAGTACTTC. Protein product: CSAKPGQGPSGLYEQYF.